This TCR beta chain was identified during a study of cytomegalovirus exposure and HLA in healthy donors (dated by TCRdb to about 2017). Looking at the study overall: An earlier analysis of about 530 of the donors reported 276 Gb of sequence data and around 100 million unique TCR beta sequences obtained from around 170 million T cells. An early release that covered fewer than 800 HLA-typed donors contained approximately 300 gigabases of sequencing data and about 84 million unique TCR sequences. Of the roughly 420 genotyped donors, 81% were placed in the genetic ancestry cluster associated with self-reported Caucasian donors. The study aimed to test whether cataloging public T cell receptors could reveal signatures of past pathogen exposure. The T cell repertoires of several hundred subjects were profiled by immunosequencing and related to cytomegalovirus serostatus. Along with the approximately 670-subject first cohort, a separate validation cohort of more than 90 different subjects was used. High-throughput TCR immunosequencing, statistical association of individual TCRs with disease status, and machine learning were combined to predict cytomegalovirus infection status. A later analysis re-examined previously published TCR beta repertoires from several hundred donors and added high-resolution HLA genotyping to investigate patterns of TCR occurrence. The later analysis used no new phenotypic data to find candidate immune exposures, relying instead on TCR beta sequences and their occurrence across donors. In an earlier analysis of a few hundred of the donors, high-throughput TCR beta sequencing was used to judge whether each TCR beta V gene segment behaved as functional or pseudogenic. Alongside the repertoire data, information on donor age, sex, ethnicity and CMV serostatus was compiled. A later genetic analysis used genome-wide SNP genotypes for about 60% of the 666 donors, treating that subset as a discovery cohort. All discovery cohort repertoires had been generated using a single sequencing platform. HLA typing covered class I and class II loci at four-digit resolution. The number of donors typed differed by locus, with roughly 620-630 for A, B, C, DRB1 and DQB1, more than 500 for DQA1, 606 for DPA1, and 450 to 480 for DPB1. Four or five DR-DQ haplotypes were handled as single units for association and clustering, since linkage in the cohort was strong. Across 398 genotyped donors of the cohort, an average of about 220,000 unique TCR beta nucleotide sequences per donor were sequenced, and approximately 19% of those sequences were non-productive. Overall results and qualifications from the work: Linkage disequilibrium might explain the correlated functional status among segregating V segments, but an unknown experimental factor could not be ruled out. Broadly in line with IMGT annotations, most TCR beta V segments showed up in productive rearrangements about 87% or about 30% of the time in an earlier analysis of under 700 of the donors. Roughly uniform sequencing depth across donors was assumed in presence/absence analyses, although this assumption may not hold. Specific HLA alleles were associated with roughly 17,000 TCR beta sequences at a false discovery rate of 0.05 in a later analysis. A later analysis found that most CMV-associated TCR beta chains appeared HLA-restricted, with HLA associations seemingly driven largely by CMV exposure. Because some donors lacked HLA typing at each locus, the association tests relied only on the typed subset. The cohort was sequenced for TCR beta chains only, and without alpha or paired-chain data the features that could be detected were limited. A later genetic analysis associated a missense DCLRE1C variant with V-gene and J-gene trimming of TCR beta chains, and an independent cohort replicated the association. According to a later genetic analysis, donors in an Asian-associated ancestry cluster had fewer N-insertions in productive TCRs than the approximately 670-donor mean. A further reported finding was that TCR beta sequences accurately predicted the HLA-A and HLA-B alleles for most subjects in the first cohort. A later analysis reported that several top co-occurrence clusters appeared linked to parvovirus B19, influenza, CMV and Epstein-Barr virus. The study listed approximately 160 TCR beta chains as associated with cytomegalovirus. Some IMGT-functional V segments, including TRBV6-2 and TRBV6-3, could not be told apart with the 87-base-pair reads, so those segments were excluded. The earlier analysis of almost 600 of the donors excluded some 15 rarely observed V segments, including chromosome 9 orphons, because counts were too low. In both the original and validation cohorts, the classifier was reported to diagnose cytomegalovirus status with high specificity and sensitivity. A cluster of highly shared sequence variants was judged likely to be a technical artifact of the sequencing pipeline. The authors suggested that the approach could potentially be generalized to other disease states and immunological phenotypes. A later analysis found that HLA-associated TCR beta chains were more clonally expanded and had lower generation probabilities than equally common non-associated chains. Immune exposure information for the cohort was limited to CMV serostatus. In a later analysis, TCR association rates were found to vary across HLA loci, with the most associated TCRs seen for DRB1 alleles and the fewest for HLA-C alleles. A few of the identified cytomegalovirus-associated TCR beta chains were confirmed in vitro to be specific for cytomegalovirus antigens. Most TCR sequences were seen in very few donors, while some public TCRs were found in many individuals. Assigning TCR associations to individual alleles was difficult when HLA alleles, especially DR and DQ, strongly co-occurred.

Details on this clone: Its antigen is not yet known. Per-base qualities were not stored, and no clone one base away is much larger.

The cohort was made up of approximately 700 healthy bone marrow donors. Cohort members were all nominally healthy when sampled, although unrecorded immune exposures were likely present. The donor tested CMV seronegative and was one of the 352 seronegative cohort members. Every donor gave a peripheral blood sample, and the peripheral blood mononuclear cells from that sample were used for TCR beta sequencing. The Qiagen DNeasy Blood Extraction Kit was used to extract genomic DNA from the blood cell samples. According to the germline V gene, CDR1 reads MNHEY and CDR2 reads SVGAGI. Counted from cysteine to phenylalanine, this CDR3 has 16 amino acids. Only the CDR3 portion is preserved as DNA: 48 bases, with reading frame beginning at the first base. V is clipped by 1 base and J by 3 bases, and the sequence between their germline boundaries is 16 bases long. The library was built by means of the immunoSEQ multiplex PCR assay. A mixture of 60 forward primers for TCR Vbeta segments and 13 reverse primers for TCR Jbeta segments was used in the multiplex PCR. A multiplex PCR assay on genomic DNA amplified the CDR3 region of rearranged TCR beta genes. On the Illumina HiSeq System, the amplified TCR beta libraries were sequenced as 87-base-pair reads. In the paper's pipeline: Across the 666 repertoires, a later analysis counted approximately 75 million unique TCR beta chains, roughly 11 million of which were shared by at least two donors. Raw reads were error-corrected and collapsed into unique sequences with a nearest-neighbor algorithm that merged closely related sequences to remove PCR and sequencing errors. V, D and J gene segments were assigned by aligning CDR3 sequences to IMGT reference sequences. For a sequence to be retained, a match of at least six nucleotides was required to both a V gene segment and a J gene segment. Rearrangements were called productive when the CDR3 lacked stop codons and stayed in frame with V and J; all others were non-productive. CDR3 was defined by IMGT convention, running from the second conserved V-encoded cysteine to the conserved J-encoded phenylalanine. In an earlier analysis of 587 of the donors, sequences lacking an unambiguous match to a single V gene segment were excluded. In an earlier analysis of a few hundred of the donors, V segments were called functional above 56.7% productive rearrangements and were called segregating when the between-donor standard deviation exceeded 5%. A statistical classification framework was developed to diagnose cytomegalovirus status using the catalog of TCR beta chain sequences. V and J gene assignment, in a later analysis, came from comparing TCR nucleotide sequences with IMGT/GENE-DB human TR gene sequences. The TCRdist pipeline was used in a later analysis to assign CDR3 sequences and most-parsimonious VDJ recombination scenarios. In a later analysis, each TCR beta chain was defined by its CDR3 amino acid sequence together with its V-gene family, and reads without a unique V-gene family were excluded. As a way to deal with suspected cross-contamination and a sequencing artifact, a later analysis dropped nearly 600 nucleotide sequences that were highly shared and had low generation probability. For each public chain, a later analysis derived a clonal expansion index from normalized ranks of inferred template counts within each repertoire. In a later analysis, generation probabilities were computed using a VDJ recombination model fitted to out-of-frame rearrangements, and the results were checked against IGoR. In a later analysis, hypergeometric tests were used to score TCR-TCR, TCR-HLA and TCR-CMV co-occurrence, with a repertoire-size bias correction applied to TCR pairs. To estimate false discovery rates, a later analysis permuted the HLA or CMV assignments 20 times. A later analysis grouped co-occurring TCRs with DBSCAN, adding TCRdist sequence similarity when clustering within HLA-allele-positive subsets. For co-occurrence clustering, repertoires with fewer than 30,000 or more than 120,000 public chains were excluded, along with about five repertoires with anomalous nucleotide sharing. Drawn from immuneACCESS, this table holds only the in-frame rearrangements with V and J called that TCRdb kept. Clones are partly lost; checked studies trace under half to an unresolved V gene and leave the rest unexplained. The V and J calls and clone size were taken over from that table, and D and trimming were inferred from the DNA. The sample yields 160,000 or so clones; 79% were counted once. The biggest ten clones account for more than 0.55% of the sample.

This clonotype was obtained from a woman in her thirties or forties in good health and CMV-seronegative. Sequencing was performed on PBMCs. The rearranged segments are TRBV6-5 and TRBJ2-7; TRBD1 might be the D gene, on 6 matching bases. The CDR3 amino acid sequence is: CASSYYSAGDGYEQYF. The DNA sequence is TGTGCCAGCAGTTACTATTCGGCAGGGGACGGCTACGAGCAGTACTTC.